This TCR beta chain was sequenced during a study of neurological immune-mediated disorders. The CDR3 length is 12 residues. Each CDR3 protein is one row after TCRdb ran MiXCR on the 5' RACE reads. The sample consists of about 59,000 distinct CDR3 sequences, 10% to 15% of them appearing once. This clonotype has just one count. At one end, the junction sequence differs from germline, possibly due to a read error. The sequencing input was PBMCs. This TCR derives from an older woman with HTLV-1-associated myelopathy (HAM/TSP). V usage is TRBV12-3 or TRBV12-4 and J usage is TRBJ2-1, with D unclear. The CDR3 sequence: CARSLIAFSQFF. The CDR3 DNA sequence: TGTGCCAGAAGTTTGATAGCTTTTTCACAGTTCTTC.